These T cell receptor beta chains were read from a single sample in a study of shared clonotypes between healthy human individuals. Method: immunoSEQ multiplex PCR; TCRdb's copy keeps in-frame clones and lacks some. This sample yields over a million clones, of which 98% are seen a single time; about 0.4% belongs to the top ten. The sequenced sample was naive CD4+ T cells sorted from blood. The receptor source for this set is a man aged 30 to 39 in good health. CDR3s include the opening cysteine and the closing phenylalanine or tryptophan. The D gene is left open where the match is weak.

>TRBV7-9|TRBJ2-7|.|14
CASSQTPVHYEQYF
>TRBV4-3|TRBJ2-3|.|16
CASSQDHGAGADTQYF
>TRBV2|TRBJ2-1|TRBD1|17
CASSERILRDRYNEQFF
>TRBV5-4|TRBJ2-2|TRBD2|16
CASSRTSGRRSGELFF
>TRBV15|TRBJ2-2|TRBD1|18
CATSRDVGTGIVTGELFF
>TRBV6-4|TRBJ2-1|TRBD2|13
CASASGPYNEQFF
>TRBV10-3|TRBJ1-1|TRBD1|15
CAISDSGGGQARAFF
>TRBV7-9|TRBJ2-7|.|15
CASSGSFSNSYEQYF
>TRBV4-3|TRBJ1-1|TRBD1|14
CASSQIDQGAKSFF
>TRBV28|TRBJ1-4|.|14
CASRSGVSGEKLFF
>TRBV18|TRBJ1-3|.|14
CASSPLDSRNTIYF
>TRBV6-1|TRBJ1-1|.|14
CASSRPTGNTEAFF
>TRBV5-1|TRBJ1-1|.|16
CASSLGSANMNTEAFF
>TRBV5-6|TRBJ2-7|TRBD2|14
CASSLGTSGYEQYF
>TRBV9|TRBJ1-2|TRBD1|13
CASRPRGDYGYTF
>TRBV7-9|TRBJ1-5|TRBD1|14
CASSFTGEDQPQHF
>TRBV7-6|TRBJ1-5|.|13
CASSLAGIQPQHF
>TRBV6-5|TRBJ1-5|.|13
CASSYSIGGAQHF
>TRBV5-1|TRBJ2-1|.|13
CASSFNSYNEQFF
>TRBV13|TRBJ2-7|TRBD1|18
CASSLATAEGTGIHEQYF
>TRBV18|TRBJ2-2|.|15
CASSLRTANTGELFF
>TRBV19|TRBJ1-5|.|15
CASSNTGPQGQPQHF
>TRBV6-1|TRBJ1-5|.|14
CASSKQGGNQPQHF
>TRBV5-4|TRBJ2-1|.|14
CASSSGSGVNEQFF
>TRBV14|TRBJ1-4|.|14
CASSQEVYNEKLFF
>TRBV27|TRBJ2-1|.|14
CASSFAGVSHEQFF
>TRBV5-1|TRBJ2-7|.|13
CASSLSGAYEQYF
>TRBV5-1|TRBJ2-7|.|15
CASGSRRGAVGEQYF
>TRBV29-1|TRBJ2-7|TRBD1|14
CSVERRQGTYEQYF
>TRBV11-3|TRBJ2-2|.|14
CASSARLNTGELFF
>TRBV19|TRBJ1-3|.|17
CASSIYTGPSSGNTIYF
>TRBV6-5|TRBJ2-7|.|15
CASSSRGNRNYEQYF
>TRBV5-4|TRBJ2-7|TRBD1|15
CASSTRTGFFYEQYF
>TRBV29-1|TRBJ2-3|TRBD2|12
CSGAGGPDTQYF
>TRBV2|TRBJ2-5|.|15
CASSEAGTGEETQYF
>TRBV18|TRBJ1-2|.|16
CASSPQGLSTNYGYTF
>TRBV18|TRBJ2-1|TRBD1|15
CASSPPGTAYNEQFF
>TRBV7-9|TRBJ2-3|.|10
CASNTDTQYF
>TRBV5-4|TRBJ2-1|TRBD2|11
CASSLGLGQFF
>TRBV11-1|TRBJ2-7|TRBD1|12
CASGDRAYEQYF
>TRBV6-5|TRBJ1-5|.|15
CASSYSQGRHQPQHF
>TRBV5-4|TRBJ2-1|.|15
CASSGGGRLDNEQFF
>TRBV5-1|TRBJ1-3|.|16
CASQPFTRDTGNTIYF
>TRBV6-5|TRBJ1-5|.|14
CASSQQGNNQPQHF
>TRBV12-5|TRBJ2-1|TRBD2|13
CASGSLAGGQQFF
>TRBV6-4|TRBJ2-1|TRBD2|17
CASSDSIRLAGVNEQFF